Sequencing of this T cell receptor (beta chain) was carried out in a study of tumor-infiltrating lymphocytes in oesophageal squamous cell carcinoma (dated by TCRdb to 2015 to 2016). This clonotype was observed many times. The antigen it recognizes is unknown. Base quality data are lacking; no much larger clone is found one base away. Library generation was performed with PCR. The reads were generated on an Illumina HiSeq 2000. The raw public data were reprocessed by TCRdb itself: fastp quality trimming at Q25, MiXCR clonotype calling, in-frame beta chains only. CDR3 protein sequences are deduplicated, and each keeps its most common genes and DNA. Here the sample has over 10,000 distinct CDR3 sequences; roughly half occur a single time. The ten largest clones take up around an eighth of the sample. This sequence was found in a female donor with esophageal squamous cell carcinoma. Sequenced: blood.

The CDR3 region reads CASSRDSLPSNTQYF. The bases read TGTGCCAGCTCACGGGACAGCCTTCCCAGCAATACGCAGTATTTT. The V and J segments used are TRBV18 and TRBJ2-3, with 7 bases in between that match TRBD1. The CDR3, cysteine through phenylalanine, is 15 amino acids long. The CDR3 DNA has 45 bases and is translated from base 1. Clipping removes 4 bases from V and 7 bases from J, with 11 as the unmatched junction base count. From the germline V gene, CDR1 is KGHSH and CDR2 is LQKENI.